This T cell receptor (beta chain) derives from a study of regulatory dendritic cells for organ transplantation. Study-level findings and limits: Mature dendritic cells appeared to drive more memory CD8+ clonal expansion than regulatory ones.

Deletions cut 3 bases from V and 2 bases from J, with 8 bases between. The CDR3 is 14 amino acids. Germline V lookup: CDR1 SGHVS, CDR2 FQNEAQ. CFSE-labeled sorted T cells met regulatory or mature dendritic cells for 5 days. Sequencing used immunoSEQ multiplex PCR; TCRdb keeps in-frame clones, though not all of them. The table shows about 20,000 clones, with approximately 85% occurring only once. Comments on this clone: What it recognizes is unknown.

Sequenced material: naive CD4+ T cells from blood cultured with regulatory dendritic cells. Described subset: CD45RA+ naive T cells. This receptor was taken from a human donor in good health. The V call is TRBV7-8, the J call TRBJ2-1; a weak D match, TRBD2 (6 bases). DNA for the CDR3: TGTGCCAGCAGCTTGGGAGGTACCTACAATGAGCAGTTCTTC. It specifies CASSLGGTYNEQFF.